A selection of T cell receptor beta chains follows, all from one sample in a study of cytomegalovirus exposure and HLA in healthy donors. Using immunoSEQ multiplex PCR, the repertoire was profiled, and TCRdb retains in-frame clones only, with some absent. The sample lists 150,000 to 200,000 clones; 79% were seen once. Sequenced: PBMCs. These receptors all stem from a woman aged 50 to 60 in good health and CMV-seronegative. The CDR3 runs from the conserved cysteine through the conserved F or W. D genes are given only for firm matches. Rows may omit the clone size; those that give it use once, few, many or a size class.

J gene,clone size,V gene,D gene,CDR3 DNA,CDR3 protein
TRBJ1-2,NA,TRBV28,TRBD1,TGTGCCAGCAGTCTTCCCGGGACAGGGAACTATGGCTACACCTTC,CASSLPGTGNYGYTF
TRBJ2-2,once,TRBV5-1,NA,TGCGCCAGCAGCTTGGGTGCAGTCACCTTAAACACCGGGGAGCTGTTTTTT,CASSLGAVTLNTGELFF
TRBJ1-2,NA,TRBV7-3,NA,TGTGCCAGCAGCTTAAACCCAGTGTTAAGAGGCTACACCTTC,CASSLNPVLRGYTF
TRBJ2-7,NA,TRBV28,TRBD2,TGTGCCAGCACCCTAGCGGGACCCAGCTACGAGCAGTACTTC,CASTLAGPSYEQYF
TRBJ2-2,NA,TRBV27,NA,TGTGCCAGCAGTCCGACCAAAATACAGGGTTATAGCACCGGGGAGCTGTTTTTT,CASSPTKIQGYSTGELFF
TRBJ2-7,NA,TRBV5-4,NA,TGTGCCAGCAGCTTGGCGACAGACTACGAGCAGTACTTC,CASSLATDYEQYF
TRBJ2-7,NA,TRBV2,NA,TGTGCCAGCAGTGAATTACAGGAAACCACCTACGAGCAGTACTTC,CASSELQETTYEQYF
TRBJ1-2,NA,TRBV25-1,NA,TGTGCCAGCAGCCCTGAATTAGGAGGGCGCGGGATCTATGGCTACACCTTC,CASSPELGGRGIYGYTF
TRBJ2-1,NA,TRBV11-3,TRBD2,TGTGCCAGCAGCATAGGACTAGCGGGGAAAAATGAGCAGTTCTTC,CASSIGLAGKNEQFF
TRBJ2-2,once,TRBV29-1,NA,TGCAGCGTTGCAGGCAGGAAGAACACCGGGGAGCTGTTTTTT,CSVAGRKNTGELFF
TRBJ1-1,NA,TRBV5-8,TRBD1,TGTGCCAGCAGCTTGAACTCGGGGACAGTTGAAGCTTTCTTT,CASSLNSGTVEAFF
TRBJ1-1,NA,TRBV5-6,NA,TGTGCCAGCAGCCCCAACAGGGTTATTGGTACTGAAGCTTTCTTT,CASSPNRVIGTEAFF
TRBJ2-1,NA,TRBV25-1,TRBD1,TGTGCCAGCAGAACCGGGACAGGTATCGACAATGAGCAGTTCTTC,CASRTGTGIDNEQFF
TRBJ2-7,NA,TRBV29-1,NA,TGCAGCGTTAGGGGCTACGAGCAGTACTTC,CSVRGYEQYF
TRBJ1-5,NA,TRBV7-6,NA,TGTGCCAGCGGCCATAGCAATCAGCCCCAGCATTTT,CASGHSNQPQHF
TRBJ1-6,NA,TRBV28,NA,TGTGCCAGCAGTTCCTCCGCGGACAGCAATTCACCCCTCCACTTT,CASSSSADSNSPLHF
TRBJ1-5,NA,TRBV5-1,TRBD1,TGCGCCAGCAGCTTGGCGGGACAGCGCAATCAGCCCCAGCATTTT,CASSLAGQRNQPQHF
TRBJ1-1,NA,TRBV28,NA,TGTGCCAGCAGTTTTTTTTCAGGGTCGGCGCACACTGAAGCTTTCTTT,CASSFFSGSAHTEAFF
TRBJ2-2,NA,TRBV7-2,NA,TGTGCCAGCAGACCTGAGCGGTCGAACACCGGGGAGCTGTTTTTT,CASRPERSNTGELFF
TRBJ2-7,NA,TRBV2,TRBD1,TGTGCCAGCAGAGGCGCAGGGGGTGCCTACGAGCAGTACTTC,CASRGAGGAYEQYF
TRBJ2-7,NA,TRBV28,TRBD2,TGTGCCAGCAGTTCCCTAGCGGGGAGCTCCTACGAGCAGTACTTC,CASSSLAGSSYEQYF
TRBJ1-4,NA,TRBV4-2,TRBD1,TGTGCCAGCAGCCCAGTGGACAGGAATAATGAAAAACTGTTTTTT,CASSPVDRNNEKLFF
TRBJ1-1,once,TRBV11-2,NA,TGTGCCAGCAGGTTGGGGCAGGAAACTATGAACACTGAAGCTTTCTTT,CASRLGQETMNTEAFF
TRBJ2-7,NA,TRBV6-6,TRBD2,TGTGCCAGCAGTTACTCGGCTAGCGGGAGTTACGAGCAGTACTTC,CASSYSASGSYEQYF
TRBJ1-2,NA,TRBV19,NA,TGTGCCAGTAGTCCTAGGGACACCCTAGGTGGCTACACCTTC,CASSPRDTLGGYTF
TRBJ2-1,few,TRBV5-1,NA,TGCGCCAGCAGTAAGGACCTGAAGGGGTACAATGAGCAGTTCTTC,CASSKDLKGYNEQFF
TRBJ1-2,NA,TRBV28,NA,TGTGCCAGCAGGGACGCCGCGGGACGGATCTATGGCTACACCTTC,CASRDAAGRIYGYTF
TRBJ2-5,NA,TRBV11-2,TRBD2,TGTGCCAGCAGCTCCGGGACTAGAGGGTTGGTCCAAGAGACCCAGTACTTC,CASSSGTRGLVQETQYF
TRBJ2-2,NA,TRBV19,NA,TGTGCCAGTAGGACTGGGGGGAGATACACCGGGGAGCTGTTTTTT,CASRTGGRYTGELFF
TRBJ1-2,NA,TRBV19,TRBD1,TGTGCCAGTAGTCGTACAGGACAGGCCAACTATGGCTACACCTTC,CASSRTGQANYGYTF
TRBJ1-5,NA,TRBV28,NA,TGTGCCAGCAGTTTACCCCGGGCAGGGGTTGGGCAGCCCCAGCATTTT,CASSLPRAGVGQPQHF
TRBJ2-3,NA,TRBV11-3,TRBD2,TGTGCCAGCAGCCAGAGCGGGGGCAGATTGGCAGATACGCAGTATTTT,CASSQSGGRLADTQYF
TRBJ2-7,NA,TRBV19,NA,TGTGCCAGTAGTATCACCCTCTCCTACGAGCAGTACTTC,CASSITLSYEQYF
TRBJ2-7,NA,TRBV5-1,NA,TGCGCCAGCAGCTTGGGATGGCGGGGCGCCTACGAGCAGTACTTC,CASSLGWRGAYEQYF
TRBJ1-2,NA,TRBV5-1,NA,TGCGCCAGCAGCTTCCCCCAGGGAAGCTTC,CASSFPQGSF
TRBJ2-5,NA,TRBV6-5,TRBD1,TGTGCCAGCAGACAGGGGTCCCGGGCGGCGGAGACCCAGTACTTC,CASRQGSRAAETQYF
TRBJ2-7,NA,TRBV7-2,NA,TGTGCCAGCAGTTTGAGAAGCCAGGCCTACGAGCAGTACTTC,CASSLRSQAYEQYF
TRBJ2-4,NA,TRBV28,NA,TGTGCCAGCAGTCCTCCGGGACAAGGAAACATTCAGTACTTC,CASSPPGQGNIQYF
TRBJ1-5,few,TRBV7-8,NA,TGTGCCAGCAGCCTGGACAGCCTAAGCAATCAGCCCCAGCATTTT,CASSLDSLSNQPQHF
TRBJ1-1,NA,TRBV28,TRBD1,TGTGCCAGCAGTTTAAGTAACAGGGGAACTGAAGCTTTCTTT,CASSLSNRGTEAFF
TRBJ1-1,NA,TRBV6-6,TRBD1,TGTGCCAGCACCATGGACAGGGATCCTTTCTTT,CASTMDRDPFF
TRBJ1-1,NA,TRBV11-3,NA,TGTGCCAGCAGCTTAGCGACAGAAGCTGAAGCTTTCTTT,CASSLATEAEAFF
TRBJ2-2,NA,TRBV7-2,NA,TGTGCCAGCAGCCAAGTTCATGGCCTAGGGAACACCGGGGAGCTGTTTTTT,CASSQVHGLGNTGELFF
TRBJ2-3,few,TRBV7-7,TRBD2,TGTGCTAGCAGCTCCTTAGCGGGAGGCCGACGGGATACGCAGTATTTT,CASSSLAGGRRDTQYF
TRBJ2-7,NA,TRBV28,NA,TGTGCCACCGGGCGGGCCCACCAGTACTTC,CATGRAHQYF
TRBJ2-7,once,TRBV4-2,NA,TGTGCCAGCAGCCAAGCAGGGTTCGAGCAGTACTTC,CASSQAGFEQYF
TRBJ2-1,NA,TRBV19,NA,TGTGCTACTGCGGCTAGAAATGAGCAGTTCTTC,CATAARNEQFF
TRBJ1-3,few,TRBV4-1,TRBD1,TGCGCCAGCAGCCAGCTCCCCTCCGGGACAGTCTCTGGAAACACCATATATTTT,CASSQLPSGTVSGNTIYF
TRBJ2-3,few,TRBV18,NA,TGTGCCAGCTCACCAGGCGGGGATACGCAGTATTTT,CASSPGGDTQYF
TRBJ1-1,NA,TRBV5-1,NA,TGCGCCAGCAGCAAGGGGGGGGGAACTGAAGCTTTCTTT,CASSKGGGTEAFF
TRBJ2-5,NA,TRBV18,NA,TGTGCCAGCTCACCGCCGGAGAATCGGGAGACCCAGTACTTC,CASSPPENRETQYF
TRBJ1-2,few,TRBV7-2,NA,TGTGCCAGCAGTCCTTCCCAGGGCAGGGGATGGGAAAGCTATGGCTACACCTTC,CASSPSQGRGWESYGYTF
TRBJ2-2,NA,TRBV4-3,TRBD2,TGCGCCAGCAGCCTACTTAGCGGGGGTACCGGGGAGCTGTTTTTT,CASSLLSGGTGELFF
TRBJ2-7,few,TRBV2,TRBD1,TGTGCCAGAAGGGACAGGGGAAGCTCCTACGAGCAGTACTTC,CARRDRGSSYEQYF